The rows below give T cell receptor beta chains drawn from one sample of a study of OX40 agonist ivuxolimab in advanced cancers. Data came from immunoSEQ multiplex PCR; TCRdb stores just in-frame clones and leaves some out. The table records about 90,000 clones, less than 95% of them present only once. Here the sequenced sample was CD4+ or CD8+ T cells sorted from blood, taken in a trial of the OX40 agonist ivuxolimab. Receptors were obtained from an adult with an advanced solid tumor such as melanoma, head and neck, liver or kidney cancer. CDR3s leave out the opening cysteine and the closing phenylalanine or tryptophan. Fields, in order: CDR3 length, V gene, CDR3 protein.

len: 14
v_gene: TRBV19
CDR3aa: ASSIGWGSERDEQY

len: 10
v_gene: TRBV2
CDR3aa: ASTDSNQPQH

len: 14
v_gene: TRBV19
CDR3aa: ASSDRLAGDTGELF

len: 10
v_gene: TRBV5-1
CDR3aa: ASSQGRNEQF

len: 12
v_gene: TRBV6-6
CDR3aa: ASSLTGRDTEAF

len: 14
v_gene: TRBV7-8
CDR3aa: ASSVSGLAEYNEQF

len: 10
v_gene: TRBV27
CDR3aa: ASSFRRGEQF

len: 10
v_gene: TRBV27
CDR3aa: ASSVSPHEQY

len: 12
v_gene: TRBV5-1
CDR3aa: ASSPGTSGSRQY

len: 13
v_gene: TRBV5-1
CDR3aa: ASSLDRGSGNTIY

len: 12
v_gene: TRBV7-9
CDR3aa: ASSPRTRNTEAF

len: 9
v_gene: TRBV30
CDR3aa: AWRFLTEQY

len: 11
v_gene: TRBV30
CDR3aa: AWRRTGDYEQY